This T cell receptor beta chain was sequenced during a study of blood T cell repertoires in COVID-19. Germline V gene lookup returns CDR1 SGHKS and CDR2 YYEKEE (reference sequence). The J segment lost 3 bases and the V segment lost 7 bases, leaving 5 bases of the junction unmatched. CDR3 length equals 14 residues. Authors' data handling: For nucleated cells, counts were estimated from reference gene primer amplification. Some clones are missing from TCRdb's copy, which holds only in-frame ones; the method was immunoSEQ multiplex PCR. V, J and clone size derive from that table, while D and trimming were established from the DNA sequence. This sample has around 150,000 clones, with 80% to 90% found just once.

The sequence was obtained from a man aged 45-65 years who had recovered from COVID-19. The material sequenced was PBMCs or T cells enriched from blood (not recorded which). V usage is TRBV5-5 and J usage is TRBJ2-7; 12 positions match TRBD2. The CDR3 DNA reads TGTGCCAGCTGTTTGACTAGCGGGGGCTACGAGCAGTACTTC. Translation gives CASCLTSGGYEQYF.